This TCR beta chain was sequenced during a study of beta chain features in type 1 diabetes. Germline V gene lookup returns CDR1 GTSNPN and CDR2 SVGIG (reference sequence). CDR3 length equals 13 residues. V was shortened by 4 bases and J by 0 bases, with 9 bases between the two germline ends. About this clone itself: Its antigen is currently unknown.

The entirety of the isolated RNA underwent reverse transcription, so expressed TCRB transcripts were sequenced. Naive, central memory and regulatory T cell samples averaged around 3.3 million reads. Profiled with immunoSEQ multiplex PCR; TCRdb holds only in-frame clones, not every one. Of 640,000 or so clones listed, around an eighth are singletons. General study results and limits: People with Type 1 diabetes carried modestly yet significantly shorter TCRB CDR3s in all four CD4+ subsets.

The chain employs TRBV30 and TRBJ1-1, with a tentative D call TRBD1 (5 bases). The receptor was isolated from a man in his late teens or twenties with type 1 diabetes. The sample was naive CD4+ T cells from blood. The CDR3 sequence is CAWKGQLNTEAFF. CDR3 bases: TGTGCCTGGAAGGGGCAATTGAACACTGAAGCTTTCTTT.